One and the same sample provided the 23 T cell receptor beta chains below, sequenced in a study of PD-L1 blockade in urothelial cancer. Repertoires were generated with immunoSEQ multiplex PCR, while TCRdb's copy carries only in-frame clones and drops some. Among 25,000 to 35,000 clones listed, roughly three quarters were seen once. The time point denotes: peripheral blood 6 weeks after treatment start. The input for sequencing was PBMCs, taken around atezolizumab (anti-PD-L1) treatment. The receptors were gathered from a man between 70 and 80 years old with urothelial cancer.

The chain combines TRBV5-1 with TRBJ2-5; 10 positions agree with TRBD1. The CDR3 is 14 residues long. Germline assignment: CDR1 SGHRS and CDR2 YFSETQ. Trimming cost V 4 bases and J 6 bases; bases outside gene matches: 6. CDR3 amino acids: CASSLTGGEKTQYF. The CDR3 bases are TGCGCCAGCAGCCTGACAGGGGGCGAAAAGACCCAGTACTTC.

This chain links TRBV28 with TRBJ1-1; 7 bases match TRBD1. V dropped 4 bases and J dropped 11; count of bases not matched to a gene: 10. From germline, CDR1 is MDHEN and CDR2 SYDVKM. CDR3 size: 13 residues. CDR3 bases: TGTGCCAGCAGTTATGGGACAGTCTTGTTGGCTTTCTTT. Amino acids: CASSYGTVLLAFF.

The chain has TRBV7-3 and TRBJ2-3; TRBD2 aligns across 16 bases. J gave up 4 bases and V 0 bases, and 1 base lay outside the gene matches. The length of the CDR3 is 17 residues. The germline V gene encodes CDR1 SGHTA and CDR2 FQGTGA. DNA for the CDR3: TGTGCCAGCAGCTTAACGGGGACTAGCGGGGGGGCAGATACGCAGTATTTT. It encodes CASSLTGTSGGADTQYF.

V is TRBV2 and J is TRBJ2-3; TRBD1 might be the D (5 bases). CDR1 is SNHLY and CDR2 is FYNNEI in the germline V gene. The CDR3 sequence is 15 residues long. The V end was cut by 4 bases, the J end by 0 bases, with 11 bases between. The CDR3 loop is CASSGRRDSTDTQYF. The CDR3 DNA sequence: TGTGCCAGCAGTGGGCGCAGGGATAGCACAGATACGCAGTATTTT.

This chain links TRBV29-1 with TRBJ2-5; 9 bases agree with TRBD2. Germline V lookup: CDR1 SQVTM, CDR2 ANQGSEA. The CDR3 consists of 16 residues. V shed 4 bases, J shed 4 bases, and the junction held 13 bases outside the gene matches. The CDR3 coding sequence is TGCAGCGTTGGGGGGTTGGGCGGGGGGGCATCAGAGACCCAGTACTTC. Residues: CSVGGLGGGASETQYF.

This rearrangement joins TRBV27 to TRBJ1-1; the D gene is possibly TRBD1 (5 bases). The V gene lost 2 bases and the J gene lost 1 base, with 11 bases spanning the gap. CDR3 size: 15 residues. From germline, CDR1 is MNHEY and CDR2 SMNVEV (reference sequence). The CDR3 sequence is CASSLDRGWNTEAFF. The CDR3 bases are TGTGCCAGCAGTTTAGATAGGGGATGGAACACTGAAGCTTTCTTT.

This clone has a handful of counts. The chain has TRBV5-1 and TRBJ2-1; D is possibly TRBD2 (6 bases). This CDR3 region has 15 residues. V was clipped by 4 bases and J by 0 bases, with 11 bases between them. Per germline, CDR1 SGHRS and CDR2 YFSETQ. CDR3 coding DNA: TGCGCCAGCAGCCGGGACTTAAGCTCCTACAATGAGCAGTTCTTC. Translation: CASSRDLSSYNEQFF.

This clone has only one observation. The V call is TRBV28, the J call TRBJ2-7, with unresolved D. The CDR3 runs 11 residues. With 8 bases removed from V and 1 base from J, the gap between germline ends came to 6 bases. The germline gives CDR1 MDHEN, CDR2 SYDVKM. The CDR3 loop reads CASGGSYEQYF. The CDR3 nucleotides are TGTGCCAGCGGCGGATCCTACGAGCAGTACTTC.

J is TRBJ2-2 and V is TRBV5-1; D is possibly TRBD1 (6 bases). The germline V and J ends were trimmed by 1 base and 0 bases, with 7 bases remaining between them. Germline V gives CDR1 SGHRS, CDR2 YFSETQ. CDR3 length: 15 amino acids. DNA of the CDR3: TGCGCCAGCAGCTTGACAGGGACGAACACCGGGGAGCTGTTTTTT. Residues: CASSLTGTNTGELFF. The full variable domain, rest sourced from reference TRBV5-1 and TRBJ2-2, is KAGVTQTPRYLIKTRGQQVTLSCSPISGHRSVSWYQQTPGQGLQFLFEYFSETQRNKGNFPGRFSGRQFSNSRSEMNVSTLELGDSALYLCASSLTGTNTGELFFGEGSRLTVL.

This clone occurred once. The CDR3 DNA follows: TGCAGTGCTAAGGACAGTGGGATTCAGTACTTC. Protein product: CSAKDSGIQYF. The J gene is TRBJ2-4, the V gene TRBV20-1, with D perhaps matching TRBD1 (6 bases). CDR1 DFQATT and CDR2 SNEGSKA come from the germline V gene (reference sequence). V was shortened by 4 bases and J by 10 bases, with 11 bases between the two germline ends. The CDR3 runs to 11 residues.

The chain recombines TRBV7-9 with TRBJ2-7, with 8 bases aligning to TRBD1. CDR3 length: 12 amino acids. V was clipped by 6 bases and J by 5 bases; unmatched bases: 3. The germline V gene encodes CDR1 SEHNR and CDR2 FQNEAQ (reference sequence). The CDR3 coding sequence is TGTGCCAGCAGTTCAGGGGGCCACGAGCAGTACTTC. It is translated as CASSSGGHEQYF.

The chain links TRBV11-3 to TRBJ2-1; 10 bases are a match to TRBD2. V lost 0 bases, J lost 12 bases, and 5 bases stayed unmatched. Germline values: CDR1 SGHNT, CDR2 YENEEA. The length of the CDR3 is 14 residues. DNA for the CDR3: TGTGCCAGCAGCTTAGATCTTGGGACTAGCGCGCAGTTCTTC. It is translated as CASSLDLGTSAQFF.

This clone was counted a single time. The genes are TRBV7-8 and TRBJ2-5, with 8 bases identical to TRBD1. Germline lookup yields CDR1 SGHVS and CDR2 FQNEAQ. The CDR3 length is 16 residues. The J segment lost 2 bases and the V segment lost 5 bases, leaving 10 bases of the junction unmatched. The CDR3 spells CASSPRTGTLQETQYF. CDR3 nucleotide sequence: TGTGCCAGCAGCCCAAGGACAGGGACCTTACAAGAGACCCAGTACTTC.

The chain links TRBV29-1 to TRBJ2-3; TRBD2 might be the D (6 bases). The CDR3 consists of 19 residues. Germline V gene data show CDR1 as SQVTM and CDR2 as ANQGSEA. V shed 1 base and J shed 1 base, with 24 bases lying between them. This chain's CDR3 is CSVEGRAGFGEGGTDTQYF. CDR3 coding DNA: TGCAGCGTTGAAGGTCGGGCGGGATTCGGGGAAGGAGGCACAGATACGCAGTATTTT.

The genes are TRBV7-8 and TRBJ2-7, with a weak D call TRBD1 (6 bases). CDR3 length: 16 residues. Trimming stripped 2 bases from V and 0 bases from J, with 14 bases between. Germline-derived CDR1 and CDR2 are SGHVS and FQNEAQ. The CDR3 is CASSLRQAESSYEQYF. For the CDR3, the DNA is TGTGCCAGCAGCTTAAGACAGGCGGAAAGCTCCTACGAGCAGTACTTC.

The chain couples TRBV28 to TRBJ2-7; 9 bases align to TRBD1. The CDR3 consists of 16 residues. The V gene end was trimmed by 7 bases and the J gene end by 2 bases; junction bases not matched to a gene: 12. Germline CDR1 and CDR2: MDHEN and SYDVKM. CDR3 residues: CASTNPRDRETYEQYF. CDR3 bases: TGTGCCAGCACCAACCCTCGGGACAGGGAGACCTACGAGCAGTACTTC.

CDR3 loop: CASSYDRAGNTIYF. The CDR3, as DNA: TGCGCCAGCAGCTACGACAGGGCAGGAAACACCATATATTTT. The genes are TRBV5-1 and TRBJ1-3; TRBD1 aligns across 7 bases. With 3 bases clipped from V and 4 bases from J, the junction kept 4 bases outside the gene matches. The CDR3 has 14 amino acids. Looked up from germline, CDR1 is SGHRS and CDR2 is YFSETQ.

This clone has only one observation. J is TRBJ1-2 and V is TRBV11-3; D remains ambiguous. Trimming took 1 base from V and 3 from J, leaving 6 bases between them. CDR1 is SGHNT and CDR2 is YENEEA in the germline V gene. This CDR3 comprises 13 residues. The CDR3 coding sequence is TGTGCCAGCAGCTTAGCCGTCGACTATGGCTACACCTTC. As protein: CASSLAVDYGYTF.

The chain joins TRBV4-3 to TRBJ2-1, with D hard to call. Germline CDR1 LGHNA, CDR2 YSLEER. The CDR3 length is 17 residues. V shed 0 bases and J shed 1 base, with 13 bases lying between them. The CDR3 reads CASSQDWSGRSYNEQFF. The CDR3 bases are TGCGCCAGCAGCCAAGATTGGTCAGGAAGGTCCTACAATGAGCAGTTCTTC.

The V and J genes are TRBV19 and TRBJ1-5; no clear D gene. The CDR3 length is 12 residues. CDR1 LNHDA and CDR2 SQIVND come from the germline V gene (reference sequence). Trimming left V 8 bases short and J 9 bases short, with 14 bases between. The CDR3 region is CASGASGGPQHF. The DNA for the CDR3 is TGTGCCAGTGGAGCCTCGGGAGGGCCCCAGCATTTT.

With respect to this clone: A junction boundary mismatches the germline segment, possibly from a read error. The rearrangement uses TRBV5-1 and TRBJ1-1, with unresolved D. This CDR3 is 14 amino acids long. Germline assignment: CDR1 SGHRS and CDR2 YFSETQ. The CDR3 DNA is TGCGCCAGCAGTTTGGAGGCCCGGGTCGGTGAAGCTTTCTTT. It codes for CASSLEARVGEAFF. The whole variable domain, filled in from reference TRBV5-1 and TRBJ1-1, reads KAGVTQTPRYLIKTRGQQVTLSCSPISGHRSVSWYQQTPGQGLQFLFEYFSETQRNKGNFPGRFSGRQFSNSRSEMNVSTLELGDSALYLCASSLEARVGEAFFGQGTRLTVV.

This chain links TRBV15 with TRBJ2-1; D possibly corresponds to TRBD2 (6 bases). The length of the CDR3 is 15 residues. The ends were cut back, 3 bases at V and 0 bases at J, with 9 bases in the middle. The germline V gene has CDR1 LNHNV and CDR2 YYDKDF (reference sequence). CDR3 in DNA: TGTGCCACCAGCAGGGTGGAGGGCTCCTACAATGAGCAGTTCTTC. It translates to CATSRVEGSYNEQFF. Full variable domain (outside the CDR3, taken from reference TRBV15 and TRBJ2-1): DAMVIQNPRYQVTQFGKPVTLSCSQTLNHNVMYWYQQKSSQAPKLLFHYYDKDFNNEADTPDNFQSRRPNTSFCFLDIRSPGLGDTAMYLCATSRVEGSYNEQFFGPGTRLTVL.

The rearrangement joins TRBV23-1 to TRBJ2-3, with 9 bases matching TRBD1. TRBV23-1 is labeled an ORF, and its function is uncertain. The CDR3 loop spans 15 amino acids. Trimming removed 4 bases from V and 3 bases from J; junction bases left unmatched: 5. CDR3 sequence: CASSRPGQGTDTQYF. The CDR3 region has the DNA TGCGCCAGCAGTCGTCCGGGACAGGGAACAGATACGCAGTATTTT.